This TCR beta chain was found in a study of Graves' ophthalmopathy and Graves' hyperthyroidism. General study points: Among expanded thyroid clonotypes above 0.001 frequency, most also occurred in blood.

This clonotype was observed at least ten times. The antigen is undetermined. In germline, CDR1 is MDHEN, CDR2 SYDVKM. The CDR3 contains 15 residues. V lost 7 bases and J lost 5, with 20 bases in between. From RNA, the CDR3 regions of TCR beta chains were amplified and sequenced. An initial RT-PCR round employing HTBI primers preceded a second-round multiplex PCR. TCRdb reprocessed the multiplex PCR reads with MiXCR, giving one entry per CDR3 protein. The table includes about 480,000 distinct CDR3 sequences, over 13% detected once. The specimen sequenced was blood. The gene calls are TRBV28 and TRBJ2-5; tentatively, D is TRBD2 (7 bases). This receptor was identified in a woman aged 25-40 years with Graves' ophthalmopathy. The CDR3 nucleotides are TGTGCCAGCACCCAGAGGGGGGGGGCCATCGAGACCCAGTACTTC. Translated: CASTQRGGAIETQYF.